This T cell receptor beta chain was documented in a study of blood T cells in healthy people across ages. As for the study in general: There was about one barcoded beta molecule captured by template switching per two T cells.

V was trimmed by 4 bases and J by 5 bases, leaving 15 bases between them. The CDR3 spans 14 residues. Germline V gene lookup returns CDR1 SGDLS and CDR2 YYNGEE. The table lists this clonotype with a few counts. A sample-barcoded 5' primer and a J-beta primer mix were used in a second PCR of roughly 6 to 11 cycles. TCRdb fed the 5' RACE reads into MiXCR, producing one record per CDR3 protein. The repertoire holds roughly 1,000,000 distinct CDR3 sequences, with 25% as singletons. The sample was also linked to a second study, of T cells of mothers and their children. This second report adds: Donors comprised a few healthy Caucasian mothers plus their six children. At approximately 1.5 ug per 15 ul, all of the extracted RNA went into cDNA synthesis. The output of TCR recombination is shaped by thymic selection similarly in related and unrelated pairs.

The sequenced sample consisted of blood. The origin of this receptor is a girl aged 2-10 years in good health. V usage is TRBV9 and J usage is TRBJ2-5; TRBD1 is a possible D gene (6 bases). As DNA, the CDR3 is TGTGCCAGCAGCTTGGCAGGGGTACGGGAGACCCAGTACTTC. It yields the protein CASSLAGVRETQYF.